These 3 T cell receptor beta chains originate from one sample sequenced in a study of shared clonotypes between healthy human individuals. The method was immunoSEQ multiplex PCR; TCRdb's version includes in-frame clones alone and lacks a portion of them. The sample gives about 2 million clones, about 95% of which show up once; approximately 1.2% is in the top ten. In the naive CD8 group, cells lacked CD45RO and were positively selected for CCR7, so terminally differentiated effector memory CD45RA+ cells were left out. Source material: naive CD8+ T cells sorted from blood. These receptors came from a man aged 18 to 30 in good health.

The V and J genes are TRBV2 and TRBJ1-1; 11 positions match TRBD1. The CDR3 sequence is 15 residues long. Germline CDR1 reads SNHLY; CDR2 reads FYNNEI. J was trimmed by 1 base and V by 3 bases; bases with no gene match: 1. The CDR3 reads CASSDGTGGNTEAFF. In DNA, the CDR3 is TGTGCCAGCAGTGACGGGACAGGGGGGAACACTGAAGCTTTCTTT.

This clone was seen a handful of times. CDR3 bases: TGTGCCAGTAGTAGTTTGGCGGGGCCCCACAATATTCGCGGGGAGCTGTTTTTT. Protein: CASSSLAGPHNIRGELFF. J is TRBJ2-2 and V is TRBV19, with TRBD2 as a possible D gene (6 bases). Germline CDR1 LNHDA, CDR2 SQIVND (reference sequence). Deletions cut 4 bases from V and 7 bases from J, with 25 bases between. The CDR3 covers 18 residues.

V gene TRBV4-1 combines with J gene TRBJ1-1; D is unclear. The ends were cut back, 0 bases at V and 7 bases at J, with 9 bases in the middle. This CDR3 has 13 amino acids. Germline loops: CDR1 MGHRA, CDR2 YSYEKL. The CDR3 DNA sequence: TGCGCCAGCAGCCAAGACTCCGGGGTTGAAGCTTTCTTT. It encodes CASSQDSGVEAFF.